These 15 T cell receptor beta chains originate from one sample sequenced in a study of T cells in Graves' hyperthyroidism and ophthalmopathy (dated by TCRdb to about 2019). The library came from multiplex PCR. TCRdb shows the sequencer as Illumina HiSeq 2000. TCR beta CDR3 regions were amplified from RNA transcripts. The first round of RT-PCR for the TCR CDR3 was performed with the HTBI primer set and the Qiagen OneStep RT-PCR kit. TCRdb reprocessed the public reads (quality trimming at Q25 with fastp, clone calling with MiXCR) and kept in-frame beta chains. Entries that share a CDR3 protein sequence are merged under the most common genes and DNA. In all, the sample holds about 620,000 distinct CDR3 sequences, and around 15% of those were seen once. Approximately 3.9% of the sample lies in the top ten. The sequenced material came from blood. The receptors derive from a woman in her twenties or thirties with Graves' hyperthyroidism.

The V gene is TRBV7-2, the J gene TRBJ2-2; perhaps D is TRBD1 or TRBD2 (5 bases each). The CDR3 length is 14 residues. V was clipped by 5 bases and J by 6 bases, with 13 bases between them. The germline V gene has CDR1 SGHTA and CDR2 FQGNSA. The CDR3 region is CASSMGPPAGELFF. Here the CDR3 DNA reads TGTGCCAGCAGCATGGGACCTCCCGCCGGGGAGCTGTTTTTT.

In this sample, this clonotype turned up a few times. The chain joins TRBV7-9 to TRBJ2-7, with D unresolved. This CDR3 is 13 amino acids long. Between the trimmed V and J ends, which lost 1 base and 5 bases, there was a span of 9 bases. Germline-derived CDR1 and CDR2 are SEHNR and FQNEAQ (reference sequence). The CDR3 here is CASSLVSGNEQYF. CDR3 coding DNA: TGTGCCAGCAGCTTAGTATCTGGGAACGAGCAGTACTTC. The full variable domain, in which reference TRBV7-9 and TRBJ2-7 provide the parts outside the CDR3, is DTGVSQNPRHKITKRGQNVTFRCDPISEHNRLYWYRQTLGQGPEFLTYFQNEAQLEKSRLLSDRFSAERPKGSFSTLEIQRTEQGDSAMYLCASSLVSGNEQYFGPGTRLTVT.

The gene calls are TRBV28 and TRBJ1-5; the D gene is possibly TRBD1 (6 bases). Per germline, CDR1 MDHEN and CDR2 SYDVKM. With 7 bases removed from V and 7 bases from J, the gap between germline ends came to 14 bases. The CDR3 is made up of 13 amino acids. CDR3 coding DNA: TGTGCCAGCACCCCAGGGGTCGGCCAGCCCCAGCATTTT. It yields the protein CASTPGVGQPQHF.

The sample holds a few counts of this clonotype. The chain employs TRBV12-3 or TRBV12-4 and TRBJ2-2; TRBD2 aligns across 7 bases. There are 14 residues in the CDR3. Losses at the gene ends were 6 bases for V and 1 base for J; bases not matched to a gene: 2. The CDR3 sequence: CASRGLMNTGELFF. Written as DNA, the CDR3 is TGTGCCAGCAGGGGACTAATGAACACCGGGGAGCTGTTTTTT.

This clonotype was found many times. The J gene is TRBJ2-7, the V gene TRBV28; 12 bases fit TRBD2. The junction had 5 bases not matched to a gene; V was cut back by 5 bases and J by 3 bases. Germline CDR1 is MDHEN and CDR2 is SYDVKM. This CDR3 has 15 residues. The DNA for the CDR3 is TGTGCCAGCAGTACGACTAGCGGGAGTTTCTACGAGCAGTACTTC. Translated, it gives CASSTTSGSFYEQYF.

This chain joins TRBV6-1 and TRBJ2-2, with 12 bases that match TRBD2. The V segment lost 8 bases and the J segment 5 bases; nucleotides outside the gene matches: 6. CDR1 and CDR2 (germline): MNHNS, SASEGT. This CDR3 contains 15 residues. In DNA form, the CDR3 reads TGTGCCAGCGGCAGTGGACTAGCGGGAACCGGGGAGCTGTTTTTT. This sequence encodes CASGSGLAGTGELFF.

The chain joins TRBV13 to TRBJ2-7; 9 positions match TRBD2. V lost 7 bases, J lost 6 bases, and 19 bases stayed unmatched. The germline CDR1 and CDR2 sequences are PRHDT and FYEKMQ (reference sequence). The CDR3 length is 17 residues. CDR3 sequence: CASTTSVPREGHIEQYF. The CDR3, as DNA: TGTGCCAGCACAACCAGCGTCCCGCGGGAGGGCCATATCGAGCAGTACTTC.

The rearrangement uses TRBV29-1 and TRBJ1-1; D unresolved. CDR1 and CDR2 from the germline V gene are SQVTM and ANQGSEA. The CDR3 contains 12 residues. Trimming shortened V by 0 bases and J by 12 bases, and 14 bases separated the two germline ends. In DNA, the CDR3 is TGCAGCGTTGAAGATTGGTCGGGCGGGCCTTTCTTT. Protein product: CSVEDWSGGPFF. The whole variable domain, filled in from reference TRBV29-1 and TRBJ1-1, reads SAVISQKPSRDICQRGTSLTIQCQVDSQVTMMFWYRQQPGQSLTLIATANQGSEATYESGFVIDKFPISRPNLTFSTLTVSNMSPEDSSIYLCSVEDWSGGPFFGQGTRLTVV.

Comments on this clonotype: A much larger clone lies a single base off, so this may be a read error. V gene TRBV7-2 combines with J gene TRBJ2-7; TRBD1 agrees at 10 bases. The CDR3 has 16 residues. The germline CDR1 and CDR2 sequences are SGHTA and FQGNSA. With V trimmed by 2 bases and J by 7 bases, 11 bases remained unmatched. The chain's CDR3 is CTSSLSPGQGSWEQYF. CDR3 sequence (DNA): TGTACCAGCAGCTTATCCCCGGGACAGGGGAGTTGGGAGCAGTACTTC. Full variable domain (remainder filled in from reference TRBV7-2 and TRBJ2-7): GAGVSQSPSNKVTEKGKDVELRCDPISGHTALYWYRQSLGQGLEFLIYFQGNSAPDKSGLPSDRFSAERTGGSVSTLTIQRTQQEDSAVYLCTSSLSPGQGSWEQYFGPGTRLTVT.

This clonotype showed up just a few times. The CDR3 sequence: CSAINVVSGANVLTF. In DNA, the CDR3 is TGCAGTGCGATAAACGTTGTCTCTGGGGCCAACGTCCTGACTTTC. The gene calls are TRBV20-1 and TRBJ2-6; D ambiguous. The CDR3 covers 15 residues. V was cut by 6 bases and J by 0 bases, with 12 bases left in between. Germline V gives CDR1 DFQATT, CDR2 SNEGSKA (reference sequence).

Regarding this clonotype: Given a much more abundant clone one base away, this may be a read error. The chain recombines TRBV5-1 with TRBJ2-7; TRBD1 might be the D (5 bases). TRBJ2-1 explains the end of the DNA better; the J call may be wrong. CDR1 and CDR2 (germline): SGHRS, YFSETQ. There are 16 residues in the CDR3. The CDR3 region is CASSLAGKPSSYEQFF. The CDR3 DNA is TGCGCCAGCAGCCTGGCAGGGAAACCGAGCTCCTACGAGCAGTTCTTC.

The J gene is TRBJ2-7, the V gene TRBV3-1; 8 bases are shared with TRBD1. The CDR3 contains 15 residues. Germline assignment: CDR1 LGHDT and CDR2 YNNKEL (reference sequence). V was pared by 1 base and J by 4 bases, with 6 bases of the junction left unmatched. DNA of the CDR3: TGTGCCAGCAGCCAAGCTACAGGGGGGATATACGAGCAGTACTTC. Amino acids: CASSQATGGIYEQYF.

This clonotype was detected many times. The V and J genes are TRBV13 and TRBJ2-5; 11 bases agree with TRBD2. V was clipped by 4 bases and J by 5 bases; unmatched bases: 9. Germline loops: CDR1 PRHDT, CDR2 FYEKMQ (reference sequence). The CDR3 has 16 amino acids. CDR3 coding DNA: TGTGCCAGCAGCTCCAATAGCGGGAGGGCCTTTGAGACCCAGTACTTC. Protein product: CASSSNSGRAFETQYF.

This clonotype was detected many times. The chain is built from TRBV5-1 and TRBJ2-7; D not resolved. Germline V CDR1 and CDR2: SGHRS, YFSETQ. The CDR3 covers 14 residues. The V and J ends lost 2 bases and 4 bases respectively, with 13 bases between them. The CDR3 loop reads CASSLAALGYEQYF. CDR3 coding DNA: TGCGCCAGCAGCTTAGCAGCCCTAGGGTACGAGCAGTACTTC. Full variable domain (missing parts from reference TRBV5-1 and TRBJ2-7): KAGVTQTPRYLIKTRGQQVTLSCSPISGHRSVSWYQQTPGQGLQFLFEYFSETQRNKGNFPGRFSGRQFSNSRSEMNVSTLELGDSALYLCASSLAALGYEQYFGPGTRLTVT.

This clonotype has a count of ten or more. The rearrangement joins TRBV30 to TRBJ2-5; 9 bases are a match to TRBD2. The germline gives CDR1 GTSNPN, CDR2 SVGIG (reference sequence). The ends lost 0 bases at V and 5 bases at J; junction bases unmatched: 10. This CDR3 contains 16 residues. Written as DNA, the CDR3 is TGTGCCTGGAGTGTGGGAGTAGCGGGAGCGAGGGAGACCCAGTACTTC. Translation: CAWSVGVAGARETQYF.